Shown below are 5 T cell receptor beta chains from a single sample sequenced in a study of vaccination effects on CD4 cells after COVID-19. Assay: immunoSEQ multiplex PCR; the TCRdb copy retains only in-frame clones and omits some. The sample has tens of thousands of clones, roughly 72% seen once; the top ten hold less than 1.5%. CD4+ T cells specific for antigen were expanded with viral peptide pools by the ViraFEST assay before sequencing. On roughly day 9 of culture, CD4+ T cells were separated out. Of the BNT162b2 and mRNA-1273 vaccines, participants received two doses of one or the other. What these receptors recognize is not known. The sample in question was CD4+ T cells from PBMCs cultured with HCoV-229E spike peptides, obtained after COVID-19 vaccination. All receptors derive from a human donor who received a COVID-19 vaccine.

The V call is TRBV5-5, the J call TRBJ2-1, with 15 bases matching TRBD2. The CDR3 contains 19 residues. The junction had 11 bases not matched to a gene; V was cut back by 3 bases and J by 4 bases. Germline CDR1 SGHKS, CDR2 YYEKEE (reference sequence). The CDR3 spells CASSSTGTSGGLGYNEQFF. CDR3 nucleotides: TGTGCCAGCAGCTCCACCGGGACTAGCGGGGGGCTGGGGTACAATGAGCAGTTCTTC.

This chain uses TRBV12-3 or TRBV12-4 with TRBJ2-5; D gene uncertain. Trimming pared 7 bases from V and 4 bases from J, leaving 10 bases between. There are 12 residues in the CDR3. The CDR3: CASTNAAETQYF. In DNA form, the CDR3 reads TGTGCCAGCACCAACGCCGCAGAGACCCAGTACTTC.

The CDR3 region is CASSTRQCFYSNQPQHF. CDR3 DNA: TGTGCCAGCAGCACTCGACAGTGTTTTTATAGCAATCAGCCCCAGCATTTT. V is TRBV21-1 and J is TRBJ1-5; TRBD1 is taken as the D call from the table, unchecked against the DNA. TRBV21-1 is a documented pseudogene. The CDR3 totals 17 residues.

The count of this clone is one. The V and J genes are TRBV6-5 and TRBJ1-1; D is undetermined. CDR3 length equals 15 residues. Germline V CDR1 and CDR2: MNHEY, SVGAGI. Deletions cut 4 bases from V and 8 bases from J, with 20 bases between. The CDR3 reads CASSSTGLGRTEAFF. CDR3 coding DNA: TGTGCCAGCAGTTCCACCGGCCTAGGCAGAACCGAAGCTTTCTTT.

The genes are TRBV29-1 and TRBJ1-1; no definite D call. CDR3 size: 13 residues. Trimming took 3 bases from V and 1 from J, leaving 9 bases between them. The germline V gene encodes CDR1 SQVTM and CDR2 ANQGSEA. CDR3 coding DNA: TGCAGCGTTGACCGCCTCGGGAACACTGAAGCTTTCTTT. This codes for CSVDRLGNTEAFF.